Listed below are T cell receptor beta chains from one sample, sequenced in a study of T cells in Graves' hyperthyroidism and ophthalmopathy. One entry per CDR3 protein, called by TCRdb with MiXCR from the multiplex PCR reads. Here the sample spans hundreds of thousands of distinct CDR3 sequences, 14% being singletons. The sequencing input was blood. These receptors were obtained from a woman in her thirties with Graves' hyperthyroidism that later progressed to Graves' ophthalmopathy. Each CDR3 is given with its conserved first and last residue. A D gene is named only where the DNA matches it firmly. Some rows mark clone size as missing; the rest say once, few, many or name a class of expanded clone.

size: many; J: TRBJ1-2; V: TRBV6-1; D: NA; DNA: TGTGCCAGCACATCCTCCGATGGCTACACCTTC; CDR3: CASTSSDGYTF
size: NA; J: TRBJ2-6; V: TRBV6-1; D: TRBD1; DNA: TGTGCCAGCACTCCCGCCAACCCAGGGGGCGCTGGGGCCAACGTCCTGACTTTC; CDR3: CASTPANPGGAGANVLTF
size: NA; J: TRBJ1-4; V: TRBV6-5; D: NA; DNA: TGTGCCAGCAGTTGGACAGTTAATGAAAAACTGTTTTTT; CDR3: CASSWTVNEKLFF
size: many; J: TRBJ1-5; V: TRBV28; D: NA; DNA: TGTGCCAGCAACGTGGGTAATCAGCCCCAGCATTTT; CDR3: CASNVGNQPQHF
size: many; J: TRBJ2-7; V: TRBV2; D: NA; DNA: TGTGCCAGCAAACCCCGGACGGGCGAATACTACGAGCAGTACTTC; CDR3: CASKPRTGEYYEQYF
size: few; J: TRBJ2-2; V: TRBV5-1; D: NA; DNA: TGCGCCAGCAGCCCGATAACAGGGCCCGGGGAGCTGTTTTTT; CDR3: CASSPITGPGELFF
size: NA; J: TRBJ2-2; V: TRBV7-9; D: NA; DNA: TGTGCCAGCAGAAAGCAGGCCGGGGAGCTGTTTTTT; CDR3: CASRKQAGELFF
size: few; J: TRBJ2-1; V: TRBV28; D: NA; DNA: TGTGCCAGCAGCCCCCATGGGGAGTACAATGAGCAGTTCTTC; CDR3: CASSPHGEYNEQFF
size: many; J: TRBJ1-1; V: TRBV28; D: NA; DNA: TGTGCCAGCAGTCCATCAGGCACGTTGATAGGGGCTTTCTTT; CDR3: CASSPSGTLIGAFF
size: few; J: TRBJ1-5; V: TRBV24-1; D: NA; DNA: TGTGCCACCAGTGTAGGGACGGACCAGCCCCAGCATTTT; CDR3: CATSVGTDQPQHF
size: few; J: TRBJ2-1; V: TRBV6-1; D: NA; DNA: TGTGCCAGCACTCCCTCAGAGGTGGGGGGTGAGCAGTTCTTC; CDR3: CASTPSEVGGEQFF
size: many; J: TRBJ2-1; V: TRBV10-3; D: NA; DNA: TGTGCCATCAGTGATGAGTCCTACAATGAGCAGTTCTTC; CDR3: CAISDESYNEQFF
size: few; J: TRBJ2-7; V: TRBV6-2/TRBV6-3; D: NA; DNA: TGTGCCAGCGGCCAGAAGGTTTTCTACGAGCAGTACTTC; CDR3: CASGQKVFYEQYF
size: NA; J: TRBJ1-5; V: TRBV19; D: NA; DNA: TGTGCCAGTAGTACGGACAGTATGCCTATCAATCAGCCCCAGCATTTT; CDR3: CASSTDSMPINQPQHF
size: many; J: TRBJ2-6; V: TRBV27; D: NA; DNA: TGTGCCAGCAGTTTCATCGGTGTGGGCAGTGGTGGGGCCAACGTCCTGACTTTC; CDR3: CASSFIGVGSGGANVLTF
size: NA; J: TRBJ2-5; V: TRBV29-1; D: NA; DNA: TGCAGCGTCGTAGGGATAGAGACCCAGTACTTC; CDR3: CSVVGIETQYF
size: few; J: TRBJ2-7; V: TRBV19; D: NA; DNA: TGTGCCAGTAGTATTTCGCCAAGATCCAACTACGAGCAGTACTTC; CDR3: CASSISPRSNYEQYF
size: few; J: TRBJ2-1; V: TRBV6-1; D: TRBD1; DNA: TGTGCCAGCAGTAATCAGGGGGATTCCTACAATGAGCAGTTCTTC; CDR3: CASSNQGDSYNEQFF
size: many; J: TRBJ1-5; V: TRBV12-3/TRBV12-4; D: NA; DNA: TGTGCCAGCAGTGCCGACAGTAGCGGCAATCAGCCCCAGCATTTT; CDR3: CASSADSSGNQPQHF
size: NA; J: TRBJ2-1; V: TRBV7-2; D: NA; DNA: TGTGCCAGCAGCGGGGAGACCCTGGGGTTCTGTGAGCAGTTCTTC; CDR3: CASSGETLGFCEQFF
size: many; J: TRBJ2-3; V: TRBV15; D: NA; DNA: TGTGCCACCAGGGGGTCGGGAGATACGCAGTATTTT; CDR3: CATRGSGDTQYF
size: NA; J: TRBJ2-5; V: TRBV19; D: TRBD2; DNA: TGTGCCAGTAGCTCACAAGTAGCGGGAGAAGAGACCCAGTACTTC; CDR3: CASSSQVAGEETQYF
size: few; J: TRBJ2-7; V: TRBV14; D: NA; DNA: TGTGCCAGCAGCCAAGATAAGTGGGCCTCCTACGAGCAGTACTTC; CDR3: CASSQDKWASYEQYF
size: NA; J: TRBJ1-5; V: TRBV28; D: TRBD1; DNA: TGTGCCAGCAGTTTAAGGGGGGACAGGGGGTACCAGCCCCAGCATTTT; CDR3: CASSLRGDRGYQPQHF
size: few; J: TRBJ1-2; V: TRBV5-6; D: NA; DNA: TGTGCCAGCAGCTGGAAACAGGGAATGGGAGGCTACACCTTC; CDR3: CASSWKQGMGGYTF
size: NA; J: TRBJ2-2; V: TRBV5-1; D: TRBD1; DNA: TGCGCCAGCAGCTTGGTGCAGGGGGCGACCGGGGAGCTGTTTTTT; CDR3: CASSLVQGATGELFF
size: NA; J: TRBJ1-2; V: TRBV29-1; D: TRBD1; DNA: TGCAGCGTGATCGGGACAGGGGCCGGCTACACCTTC; CDR3: CSVIGTGAGYTF